This T cell receptor (beta chain) is drawn from a study of shared clonotypes between healthy human individuals. Naive CD8 cells lacked CD45RO, underwent positive selection for CCR7 and left out terminally differentiated effector memory CD45RA+ cells. From germline, CDR1 is SGHTS and CDR2 YDEGEE. The CDR3 contains 15 residues. The V gene lost 2 bases and the J gene lost 0 bases, with 9 bases spanning the gap. For every subset, genomic DNA was evenly distributed across several immunoSEQ plates. Here immunoSEQ multiplex PCR was the method, and the copy in TCRdb shows in-frame clones only, minus some. The table records hundreds of thousands of clones, 90% to 95% of them present only once.

Sequencing input: naive CD8+ T cells sorted from blood. The chain employs TRBV5-8 and TRBJ1-5; no reliable D call. The TCR originated in a man younger than 40 in good health. The CDR3 loop is CASSFRSLSNQPQHF. CDR3 bases: TGTGCCAGCAGCTTTCGGTCCCTTAGCAATCAGCCCCAGCATTTT.